This T cell receptor (beta chain) was observed in a study of T-cell reconstitution after alpha-beta-depleted transplantation in children. In its sample, this clonotype was seen a few times. Unique molecular identifiers were used to barcode this TCRbeta library. From the PCR reads, TCRdb called clonotypes with MiXCR, one entry per CDR3 protein. The data hold about 340,000 distinct CDR3 sequences, with 13% observed a single time. CDR1 WSHSY and CDR2 SAAADI come from the germline V gene. The CDR3 runs to 16 residues. The J segment lost 8 bases and the V segment lost 4 bases, leaving 12 bases of the junction unmatched.

The sample in question was PBMCs, obtained from the stem cell graft. This TCR derives from a human donor who donated a stem cell graft to a child with Fanconi anemia. The chain uses TRBV10-2 and TRBJ2-1; 9 bases match TRBD2. CDR3: CASSVLAGIGGDEQFF. In nucleotides, the CDR3 is TGCGCCAGCAGTGTCCTAGCGGGGATCGGAGGGGATGAGCAGTTCTTC.